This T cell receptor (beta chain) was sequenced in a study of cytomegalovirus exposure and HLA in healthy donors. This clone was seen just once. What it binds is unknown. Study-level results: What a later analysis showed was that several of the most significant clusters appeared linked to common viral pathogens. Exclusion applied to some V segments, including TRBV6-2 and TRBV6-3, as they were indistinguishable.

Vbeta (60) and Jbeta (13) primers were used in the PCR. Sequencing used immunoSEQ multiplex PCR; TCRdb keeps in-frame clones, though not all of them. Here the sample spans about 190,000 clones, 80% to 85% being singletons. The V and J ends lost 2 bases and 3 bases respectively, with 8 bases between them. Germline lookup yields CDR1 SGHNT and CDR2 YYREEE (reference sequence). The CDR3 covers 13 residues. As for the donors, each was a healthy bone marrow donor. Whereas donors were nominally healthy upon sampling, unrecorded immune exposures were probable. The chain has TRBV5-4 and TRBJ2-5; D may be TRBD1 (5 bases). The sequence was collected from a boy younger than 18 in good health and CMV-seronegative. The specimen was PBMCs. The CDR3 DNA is TGTGCCAGCAGCTTTGGGGCGGAAGAGACCCAGTACTTC. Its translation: CASSFGAEETQYF. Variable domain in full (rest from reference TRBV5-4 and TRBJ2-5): ETGVTQSPTHLIKTRGQQVTLRCSSQSGHNTVSWYQQALGQGPQFIFQYYREEENGRGNFPPRFSGLQFPNYSSELNVNALELDDSALYLCASSFGAEETQYFGPGTRLLVL.